Listed here are 2 T cell receptor beta chains from one sample, sequenced in a study of Ad26.COV2.S vaccination and SARS-CoV-2 variants. Described treatment: roughly 18 received Ad26.COV2.S at low or high dose, single or two shots; roughly five received placebo; per-sample allocation not given. Following the first vaccine or placebo injection, samples were taken on day 63. Profiled with immunoSEQ multiplex PCR; TCRdb holds only in-frame clones, not every one. The sample yields 400,000 to 450,000 clones, around 90% seen once. The specimen comprised peripheral blood, sampled in a trial of Ad26.COV2.S vaccine versus placebo. Receptors were obtained from a person between 18 and 59 years old who received the Ad26.COV2.S COVID-19 vaccine or a placebo.

V is TRBV28 and J is TRBJ2-7; 8 positions agree with TRBD2. V shed 5 bases, J shed 7 bases, and the junction held 4 bases outside the gene matches. The CDR3 has 12 amino acids. In germline, CDR1 is MDHEN, CDR2 SYDVKM. CDR3 in DNA: TGTGCCAGCAGTATGAGCGGGAGAGAGCAGTACTTC. Residues: CASSMSGREQYF.

For this clone: At one boundary the junction diverges from the germline segment, which might be a read error. The chain uses TRBV5-6 and TRBJ2-3, with 9 bases aligning to TRBD1. Per the germline V gene, CDR1 is SGHDT and CDR2 is YYEEEE. The CDR3 is 12 amino acids. The CDR3 is CASSLGTGETTF. The CDR3 DNA reads TGTGCCAGCAGCTTGGGGACAGGGGAAACGACCTTT.